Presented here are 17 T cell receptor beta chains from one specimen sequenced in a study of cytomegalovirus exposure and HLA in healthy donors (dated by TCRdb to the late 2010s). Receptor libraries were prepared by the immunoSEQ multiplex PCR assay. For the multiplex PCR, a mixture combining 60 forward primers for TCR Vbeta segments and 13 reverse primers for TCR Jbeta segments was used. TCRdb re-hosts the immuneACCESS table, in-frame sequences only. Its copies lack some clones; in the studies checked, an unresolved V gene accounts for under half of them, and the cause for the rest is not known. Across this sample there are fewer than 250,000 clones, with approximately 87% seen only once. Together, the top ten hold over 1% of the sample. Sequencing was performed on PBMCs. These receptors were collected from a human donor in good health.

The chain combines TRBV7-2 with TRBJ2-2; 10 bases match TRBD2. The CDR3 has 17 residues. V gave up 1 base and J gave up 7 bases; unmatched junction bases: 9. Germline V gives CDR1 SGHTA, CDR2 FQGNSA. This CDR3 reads CASSLGAVAGGYGELFF. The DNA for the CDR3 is TGTGCCAGCAGCTTAGGGGCGGTAGCGGGAGGATACGGGGAGCTGTTTTTT.

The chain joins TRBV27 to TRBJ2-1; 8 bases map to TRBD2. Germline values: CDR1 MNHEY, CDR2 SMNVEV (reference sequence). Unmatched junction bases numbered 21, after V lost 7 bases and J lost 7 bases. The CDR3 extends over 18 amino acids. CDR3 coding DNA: TGTGCCAGCAAGACGTGGCGGGAGGCCTCCTGGGACGAGAATGAGCAGTTCTTC. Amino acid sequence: CASKTWREASWDENEQFF.

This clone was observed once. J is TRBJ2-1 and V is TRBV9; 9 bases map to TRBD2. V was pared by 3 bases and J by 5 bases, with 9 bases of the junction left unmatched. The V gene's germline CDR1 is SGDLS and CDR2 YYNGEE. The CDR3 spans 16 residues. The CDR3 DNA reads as TGTGCCAGCAGCGCTAAGGGCGGGAGGGCCGACAATGAGCAGTTCTTC. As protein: CASSAKGGRADNEQFF.

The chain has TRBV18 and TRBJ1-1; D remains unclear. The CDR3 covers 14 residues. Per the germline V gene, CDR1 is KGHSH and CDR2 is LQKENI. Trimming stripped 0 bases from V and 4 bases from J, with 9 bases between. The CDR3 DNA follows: TGTGCCAGCTCACCACCCTACGGGATCACTGAAGCTTTCTTT. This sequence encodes CASSPPYGITEAFF.

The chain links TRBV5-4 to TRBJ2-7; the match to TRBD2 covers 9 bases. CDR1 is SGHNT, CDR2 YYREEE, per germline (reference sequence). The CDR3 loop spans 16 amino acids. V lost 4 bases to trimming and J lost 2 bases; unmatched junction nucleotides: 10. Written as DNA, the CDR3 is TGTGCCAGCAGCAGAGTGGGCGGGAGGGATACCTACGAGCAGTACTTC. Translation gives CASSRVGGRDTYEQYF. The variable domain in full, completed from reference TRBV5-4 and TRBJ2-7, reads ETGVTQSPTHLIKTRGQQVTLRCSSQSGHNTVSWYQQALGQGPQFIFQYYREEENGRGNFPPRFSGLQFPNYSSELNVNALELDDSALYLCASSRVGGRDTYEQYFGPGTRLTVT.

CDR3 amino acids: CASSNVAEVTDTQYF. CDR3 DNA sequence: TGTGCCAGTAGTAATGTAGCGGAAGTCACAGATACGCAGTATTTT. The gene calls are TRBV19 and TRBJ2-3; D perhaps matches TRBD2 (6 bases). The CDR3 covers 15 residues. Per the germline V gene, CDR1 is LNHDA and CDR2 is SQIVND (reference sequence). V lost 4 bases and J lost 2, with 13 bases in between.

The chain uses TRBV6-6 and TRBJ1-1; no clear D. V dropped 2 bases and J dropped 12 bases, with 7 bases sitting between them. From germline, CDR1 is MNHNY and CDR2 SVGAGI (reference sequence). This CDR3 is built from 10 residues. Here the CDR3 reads CASSYRSPFF. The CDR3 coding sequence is TGTGCCAGCAGTTACCGGTCACCTTTCTTT.

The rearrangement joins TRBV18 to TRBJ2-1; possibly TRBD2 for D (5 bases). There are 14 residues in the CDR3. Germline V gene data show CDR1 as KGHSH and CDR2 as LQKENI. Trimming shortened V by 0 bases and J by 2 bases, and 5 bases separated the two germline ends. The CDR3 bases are TGTGCCAGCTCACCACCCGGGACCTACAATGAGCAGTTCTTC. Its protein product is CASSPPGTYNEQFF.

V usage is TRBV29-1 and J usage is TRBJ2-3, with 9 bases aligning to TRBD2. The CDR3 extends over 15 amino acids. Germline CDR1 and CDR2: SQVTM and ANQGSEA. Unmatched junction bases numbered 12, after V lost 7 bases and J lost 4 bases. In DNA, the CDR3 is TGCAGCGCCTGGGGGCGGGAGGGATTCGCAGATACGCAGTATTTT. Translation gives CSAWGREGFADTQYF.

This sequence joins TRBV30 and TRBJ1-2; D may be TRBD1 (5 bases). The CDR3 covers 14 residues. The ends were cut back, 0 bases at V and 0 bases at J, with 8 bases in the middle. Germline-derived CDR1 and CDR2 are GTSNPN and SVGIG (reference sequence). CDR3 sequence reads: CAWSVGPTNYGYTF. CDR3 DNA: TGTGCCTGGAGTGTGGGGCCTACTAACTATGGCTACACCTTC.

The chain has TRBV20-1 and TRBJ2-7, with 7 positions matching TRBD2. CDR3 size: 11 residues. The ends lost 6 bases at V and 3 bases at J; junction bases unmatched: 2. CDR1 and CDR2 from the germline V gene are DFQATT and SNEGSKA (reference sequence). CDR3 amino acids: CSALARYEQYF. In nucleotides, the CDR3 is TGCAGTGCACTAGCGCGCTACGAGCAGTACTTC.

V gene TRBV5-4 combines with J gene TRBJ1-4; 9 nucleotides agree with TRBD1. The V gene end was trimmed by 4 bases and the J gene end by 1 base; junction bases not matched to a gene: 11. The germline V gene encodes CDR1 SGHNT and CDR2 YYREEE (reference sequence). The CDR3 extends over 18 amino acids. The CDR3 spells CASSPRTGEGGTNEKLFF. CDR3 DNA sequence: TGTGCCAGCAGCCCGAGGACAGGGGAAGGTGGAACTAATGAAAAACTGTTTTTT. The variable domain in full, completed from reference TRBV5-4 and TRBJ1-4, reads ETGVTQSPTHLIKTRGQQVTLRCSSQSGHNTVSWYQQALGQGPQFIFQYYREEENGRGNFPPRFSGLQFPNYSSELNVNALELDDSALYLCASSPRTGEGGTNEKLFFGSGTQLSVL.

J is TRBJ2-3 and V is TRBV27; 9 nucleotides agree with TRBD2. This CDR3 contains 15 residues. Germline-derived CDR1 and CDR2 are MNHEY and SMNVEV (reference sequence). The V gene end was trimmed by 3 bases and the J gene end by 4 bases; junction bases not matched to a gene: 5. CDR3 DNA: TGTGCCAGCAGTTTTCTAGCGGGAAGGGCAGATACGCAGTATTTT. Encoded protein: CASSFLAGRADTQYF.

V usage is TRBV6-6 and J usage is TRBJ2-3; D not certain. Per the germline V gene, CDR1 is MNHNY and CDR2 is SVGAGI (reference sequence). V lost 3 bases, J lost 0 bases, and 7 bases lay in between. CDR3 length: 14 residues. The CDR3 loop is CASSYRQSTDTQYF. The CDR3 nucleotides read TGTGCCAGCAGTTATCGTCAGAGCACAGATACGCAGTATTTT.

The CDR3 nucleotides are TGTGCCAGCAGCTTAGAACTCGGCCGGGAATTTGGGCAGTTCTTC. Amino acids: CASSLELGREFGQFF. The chain employs TRBV7-2 and TRBJ2-1, with D possibly being TRBD2 (5 bases). The CDR3 extends over 15 amino acids. The germline CDR1 and CDR2 sequences are SGHTA and FQGNSA. V lost 1 base and J lost 12, with 19 bases in between.

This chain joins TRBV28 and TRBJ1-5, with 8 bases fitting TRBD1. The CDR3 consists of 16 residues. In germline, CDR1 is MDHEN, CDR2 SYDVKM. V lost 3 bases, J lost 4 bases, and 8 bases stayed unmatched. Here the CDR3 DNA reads TGTGCCAGCAGTTTCCCCGGACAGGGAGGGAATCAGCCCCAGCATTTT. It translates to CASSFPGQGGNQPQHF.

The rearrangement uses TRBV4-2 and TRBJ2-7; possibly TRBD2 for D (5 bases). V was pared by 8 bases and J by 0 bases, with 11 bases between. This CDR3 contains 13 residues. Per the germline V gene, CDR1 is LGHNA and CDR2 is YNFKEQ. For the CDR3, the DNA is TGTGCCAGCGGGGAAGGGAGCTCCTACGAGCAGTACTTC. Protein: CASGEGSSYEQYF.